These T cell receptor beta chains were read from a single sample in a study of neurological immune-mediated disorders. TCRdb reprocessed the 5' RACE reads via MiXCR and lists one record per CDR3 protein. Of nearly 45,000 distinct CDR3 sequences in the sample, around a fifth are singletons; the top ten hold approximately 4.2%. The specimen sequenced was PBMCs. The receptors were sampled from a man between 60 and 75 years old with HTLV-1-associated myelopathy (HAM/TSP). The CDR3 runs from the conserved cysteine through the conserved F or W. Each record gives: D gene, J gene, clone size, V gene, CDR3 length, CDR3 protein, CDR3 DNA. D genes are given only for firm matches. Clone size appears in some rows only: once, few, many, or a class for an expanded clone.

TRBD1 TRBJ2-5 many TRBV5-1 14 CASSWADRGETQYF TGCGCCAGCAGCTGGGCCGACAGGGGAGAGACCCAGTACTTC
. TRBJ2-1 . TRBV29-1 13 CSVVVSVYNEQFF TGCAGCGTTGTGGTGTCGGTCTACAATGAGCAGTTCTTC
. TRBJ2-1 . TRBV12-3/TRBV12-4 13 CASSLLEGNEQFF TGTGCCAGCAGTTTACTCGAGGGGAATGAGCAGTTCTTC
. TRBJ2-3 . TRBV29-1 14 CSAWAVGTTDTQYF TGCAGCGCCTGGGCCGTAGGGACTACAGATACGCAGTATTTT
. TRBJ1-2 many TRBV5-5 14 CASSFQTENYGYTF TGTGCCAGCAGCTTCCAGACAGAGAACTATGGCTACACCTTC
TRBD1 TRBJ1-1 many TRBV11-2 14 CASSFRDSQDEASF TGTGCCAGCAGCTTTCGGGACAGCCAAGACGAAGCTTCCTTT
. TRBJ2-3 many TRBV7-6 12 CASSSEGGTQYF TGTGCCAGCAGCTCAGAGGGGGGTACGCAGTATTTT
TRBD1 TRBJ1-5 few TRBV18 16 CASSLGTGQGNQPQHF TGTGCCAGCTCACTTGGGACAGGGCAAGGCAATCAGCCCCAGCATTTT
. TRBJ1-2 . TRBV20-1 13 CSAREVQGAGYTF TGCAGTGCTAGAGAAGTCCAGGGTGCGGGCTACACCTTC
TRBD2 TRBJ2-2 many TRBV6-5 15 CASSYLAGGTGELFF TGTGCCAGCAGCTACCTAGCGGGGGGCACCGGGGAGCTGTTTTTT
. TRBJ1-1 many TRBV5-6 13 CASSLPQRTEAFF TGTGCCAGCAGCTTGCCCCAAAGGACTGAAGCTTTCTTT
TRBD1 TRBJ2-2 many TRBV6-5 15 CASRRGQTLAGELFF TGTGCCAGCAGGAGGGGACAGACTTTAGCCGGGGAGCTGTTTTTT
TRBD1 TRBJ2-7 many TRBV15 14 CASSPDRGRWEQYF TGTGCCTCCAGCCCTGACAGGGGGCGCTGGGAGCAGTACTTC
TRBD2 TRBJ2-3 many TRBV20-1 21 CSARDSQGSPLSGSSTDTQYF TGCAGTGCTAGAGATAGCCAGGGGTCCCCTCTGAGCGGGAGTTCTACAGATACGCAGTATTTT
TRBD2 TRBJ2-1 many TRBV20-1 16 CSAIRGGWGDVNEQFF TGCAGTGCTATACGGGGAGGGTGGGGAGACGTCAATGAGCAGTTCTTC
. TRBJ2-1 many TRBV9 14 CASSGGTEGNEQFF TGTGCCAGCAGCGGGGGAACGGAGGGCAATGAGCAGTTCTTC
TRBD1 TRBJ1-1 many TRBV6-5 15 CASSYRQGARTEAFF TGTGCCAGCAGTTATAGACAGGGGGCGAGGACTGAAGCTTTCTTT
. TRBJ2-3 many TRBV7-2 14 CASSYNGRRDTQYF TGTGCCAGCAGCTATAACGGGAGAAGGGATACGCAGTATTTT
. TRBJ2-7 many TRBV7-2 15 CASSPGGLPSGEQYF TGTGCCAGCAGCCCCGGTGGGCTGCCCTCCGGGGAGCAGTACTTC
. TRBJ2-7 many TRBV5-1 12 CASSPEGWEQYF TGCGCCAGCAGCCCCGAGGGGTGGGAGCAGTACTTC
. TRBJ2-1 many TRBV15 16 CATSRDAGLSYNEQFF TGTGCCACCAGCAGAGATGCCGGTCTCTCCTACAATGAGCAGTTCTTC
. TRBJ2-3 once TRBV5-1 14 CASSAGKGGGTQYF TGCGCCAGCAGTGCCGGAAAGGGAGGAGGTACGCAGTATTTT
. TRBJ2-7 many TRBV12-3/TRBV12-4 13 CASSSRALAEQYF TGTGCCAGCAGTTCTAGGGCTCTTGCCGAGCAGTACTTC
TRBD1 TRBJ2-5 many TRBV5-5 14 CASSLGQGAETQYF TGTGCCAGCAGCTTGGGGCAGGGGGCGGAGACCCAGTACTTC
. TRBJ2-1 many TRBV3-1 16 CASSQAPSGTYNEQFF TGTGCCAGCAGCCAAGCCCCCTCGGGAACCTACAATGAGCAGTTCTTC
. TRBJ2-1 many TRBV20-1 14 CSARGNGRSNEQFF TGCAGTGCTAGAGGGAACGGGAGAAGTAATGAGCAGTTCTTC
TRBD2 TRBJ2-1 many TRBV5-1 17 CASSFTTSGLVTNEQFF TGCGCCAGCAGCTTCACAACTAGCGGGCTTGTGACCAATGAGCAGTTCTTC
TRBD2 TRBJ2-5 few TRBV10-3 15 CAISESGGLQETQYF TGTGCCATCAGTGAAAGCGGGGGGCTACAAGAGACCCAGTACTTC
. TRBJ2-1 many TRBV20-1 12 CSASGGFNEQFF TGCAGTGCTAGCGGGGGCTTCAATGAGCAGTTCTTC
. TRBJ1-1 many TRBV6-2/TRBV6-3 14 CASSYSPGDTEAFF TGTGCCAGCAGTTACTCCCCAGGGGACACTGAAGCTTTCTTT
. TRBJ2-2 many TRBV7-6 15 CASSLGRENTGELFF TGTGCCAGCAGCTTAGGACGGGAGAACACCGGGGAGCTGTTTTTT
TRBD2 TRBJ2-3 many TRBV5-1 14 CASTVTSGTDTQYF TGCGCCAGCACCGTGACTAGCGGGACAGATACGCAGTATTTT
TRBD2 TRBJ2-3 many TRBV10-3 14 CAISEGGRTDTQYF TGTGCCATCAGTGAAGGCGGGAGGACAGATACGCAGTATTTT
TRBD2 TRBJ2-1 many TRBV7-2 15 CASSLEAGEYNEQFF TGTGCCAGCAGCTTAGAAGCGGGAGAGTACAATGAGCAGTTCTTC
. TRBJ2-5 . TRBV29-1 13 CSVGTGMGETQYF TGCAGCGTTGGGACCGGAATGGGGGAGACCCAGTACTTC
. TRBJ1-2 many TRBV5-5 16 CASSFRGASDLYGYTF TGTGCCAGCAGCTTCAGGGGCGCGTCGGACTTGTATGGCTACACCTTC
. TRBJ2-5 medium-sized TRBV12-3/TRBV12-4 13 CASTLQVGETQYF TGTGCCAGCACTTTACAGGTGGGAGAGACCCAGTACTTC
TRBD2 TRBJ2-7 many TRBV5-1 17 CASSLEGLAVSSYEQYF TGCGCCAGCAGCTTGGAGGGACTAGCGGTCAGCTCCTACGAGCAGTACTTC
TRBD1 TRBJ1-4 many TRBV29-1 17 CSVDVRDSRHPDEKLFF TGCAGCGTTGATGTGCGGGACAGCAGGCACCCGGATGAAAAACTGTTTTTT
. TRBJ2-3 many TRBV14 15 CASSPSGASTDTQYF TGTGCCAGCAGCCCATCGGGAGCTAGCACAGATACGCAGTATTTT
. TRBJ2-6 . TRBV29-1 14 CSAQGLRGADVLTF TGCAGCGCCCAAGGGCTACGGGGAGCAGACGTCCTGACTTTC
. TRBJ1-1 many TRBV3-1 17 CASSQGIYEGKNTEAFF TGTGCCAGCAGCCAAGGAATCTATGAAGGGAAGAACACTGAAGCTTTCTTT
. TRBJ1-5 many TRBV20-1 15 CSARPDDSISATQHF TGCAGTGCTAGACCCGACGACAGTATATCAGCGACCCAGCATTTT
. TRBJ1-1 many TRBV12-3/TRBV12-4 13 CASILGVAPEAFF TGTGCCAGCATCCTAGGAGTTGCGCCTGAAGCTTTCTTT
. TRBJ2-5 . TRBV5-5 13 CASSLSIQETQSF TGTGCCAGCAGCTTGAGCATACAAGAGACCCAGTCCTTC
. TRBJ2-5 . TRBV6-5 14 CASSLGRRGETQYF TGTGCCAGCAGTTTGGGAAGGAGGGGAGAGACCCAGTACTTC
. TRBJ2-4 . TRBV6-6 16 CASSYSYRLAKNIQYF TGTGCCAGCAGTTACTCGTACAGACTAGCCAAAAACATTCAGTACTTC
TRBD2 TRBJ2-3 few TRBV7-3 16 CASSPGTSGSTDTQYF TGTGCCAGCAGCCCCGGGACTAGCGGGAGCACAGATACGCAGTATTTT